What follows describes a single T cell receptor (beta chain). Its antigen is not identified. The read comes to an end 3 residues before the CDR3 does, leaving the germline J gene to fill in the end. All donors had a single incident cervical HPV16 infection, not prevalent. Profiling relied on immunoSEQ multiplex PCR, and the TCRdb table lists in-frame clones only, not all of them. The sample has about 23,000 clones; the top ten hold roughly 2.5%. V was pared by 1 base and J by 5 bases, with 10 bases of the junction left unmatched. Per the germline V gene, CDR1 is GTSNPN and CDR2 is SVGIG (reference sequence). The CDR3 sequence is 15 residues long. The data stem from a study of T cells in women clearing cervical HPV infection. For the study at large: Women with histologically confirmed HPV16-related CIN3 or worse, 2 with invasive cancer, served as cases. HLA type stays a possible confounder, typing being limited. Findings and caveats of the study: Timing of associations relative to infection is unclear; T-cell subsets were not isolated.

The sequence came from a woman aged 18-70 years with a cervical HPV16 infection that either progressed to CIN3+ or cleared (not recorded which). The specimen was blood buffy coat. The chain has TRBV30 and TRBJ2-7, with 8 nucleotides matching TRBD2. Incomplete CDR3 DNA: TGTGCCTGGAGTGGATCGGGGGGGGCTGTGGACGAG. This translates into CAWSGSGGAVDE. The entire CDR3 protein reads CAWSGSGGAVDEQYF.